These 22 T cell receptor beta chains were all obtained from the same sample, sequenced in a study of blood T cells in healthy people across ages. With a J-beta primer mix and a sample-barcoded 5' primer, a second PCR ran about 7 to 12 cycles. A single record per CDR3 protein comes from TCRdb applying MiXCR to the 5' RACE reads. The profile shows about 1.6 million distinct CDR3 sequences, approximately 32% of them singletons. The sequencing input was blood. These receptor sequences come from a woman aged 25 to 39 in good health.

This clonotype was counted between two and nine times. The CDR3 loop reads CASSLGVAIDYSYEQYF. The CDR3 DNA sequence: TGTGCCAGCAGTCTCGGGGTGGCGATCGATTACTCCTACGAGCAGTACTTC. This sequence joins TRBV27 and TRBJ2-7; D is possibly TRBD2 (5 bases). The V end lost 5 bases, the J end lost 0 bases, and 20 bases lay between the germline ends. Germline CDR1 and CDR2: MNHEY and SMNVEV (reference sequence). The CDR3 spans 17 residues.

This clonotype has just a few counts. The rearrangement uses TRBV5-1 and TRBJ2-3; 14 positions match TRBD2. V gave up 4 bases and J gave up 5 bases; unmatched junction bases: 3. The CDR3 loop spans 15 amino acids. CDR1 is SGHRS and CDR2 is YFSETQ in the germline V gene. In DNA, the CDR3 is TGCGCCAGCAGCGGGGGACTAGCGGGAGTAGATACGCAGTATTTT. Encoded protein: CASSGGLAGVDTQYF.

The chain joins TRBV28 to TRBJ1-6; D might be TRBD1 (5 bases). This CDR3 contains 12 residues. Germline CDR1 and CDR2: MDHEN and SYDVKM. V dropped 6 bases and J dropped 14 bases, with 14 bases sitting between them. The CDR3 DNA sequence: TGTGCCAGCAGGGTAACAGGCGGGGCCCTCCACTTT. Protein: CASRVTGGALHF. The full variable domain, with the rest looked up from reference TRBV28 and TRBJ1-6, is DVKVTQSSRYLVKRTGEKVFLECVQDMDHENMFWYRQDPGLGLRLIYFSYDVKMKEKGDIPEGYSVSREKKERFSLILESASTNQTSMYLCASRVTGGALHFGNGTRLTVT.

The chain's CDR3 is CASKFTSGLYEQYF. The CDR3 DNA is TGCGCCAGCAAATTTACTAGCGGATTATACGAGCAGTACTTC. This rearrangement joins TRBV10-2 to TRBJ2-7; 8 bases agree with TRBD2. The CDR3 extends over 14 amino acids. Per the germline V gene, CDR1 is WSHSY and CDR2 is SAAADI. Trimming took 7 bases from V and 4 from J; bases not matched to a gene: 9.

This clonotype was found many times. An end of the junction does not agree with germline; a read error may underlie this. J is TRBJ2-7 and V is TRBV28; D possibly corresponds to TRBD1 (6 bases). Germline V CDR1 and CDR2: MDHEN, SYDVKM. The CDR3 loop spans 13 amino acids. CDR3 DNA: TGCGCCAGCCGCCAGGGGCTATCCTACGAGCAGTACTTC. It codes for CASRQGLSYEQYF.

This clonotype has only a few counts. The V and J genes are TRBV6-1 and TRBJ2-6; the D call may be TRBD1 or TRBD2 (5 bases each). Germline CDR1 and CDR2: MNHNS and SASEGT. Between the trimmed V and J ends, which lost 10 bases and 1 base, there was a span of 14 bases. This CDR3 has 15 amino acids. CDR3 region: CATFLGTSGANVLTF. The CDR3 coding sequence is TGTGCCACTTTTCTCGGGACGTCTGGGGCCAACGTCCTGACTTTC.

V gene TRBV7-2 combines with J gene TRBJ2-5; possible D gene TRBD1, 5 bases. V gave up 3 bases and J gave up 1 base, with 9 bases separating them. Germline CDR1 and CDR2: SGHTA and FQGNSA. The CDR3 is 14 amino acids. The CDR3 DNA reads TGTGCCAGCAGCTTCACAGGTTTCCAAGAGACCCAGTACTTC. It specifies CASSFTGFQETQYF.

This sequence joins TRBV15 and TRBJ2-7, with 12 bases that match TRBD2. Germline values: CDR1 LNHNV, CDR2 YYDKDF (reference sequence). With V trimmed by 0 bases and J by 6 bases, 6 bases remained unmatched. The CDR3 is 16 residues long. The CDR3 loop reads CATSRDLAGGPGEQYF. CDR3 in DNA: TGTGCCACCAGCAGAGACCTAGCGGGAGGGCCTGGCGAGCAGTACTTC. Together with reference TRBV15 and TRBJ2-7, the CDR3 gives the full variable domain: DAMVIQNPRYQVTQFGKPVTLSCSQTLNHNVMYWYQQKSSQAPKLLFHYYDKDFNNEADTPDNFQSRRPNTSFCFLDIRSPGLGDTAMYLCATSRDLAGGPGEQYFGPGTRLTVT.

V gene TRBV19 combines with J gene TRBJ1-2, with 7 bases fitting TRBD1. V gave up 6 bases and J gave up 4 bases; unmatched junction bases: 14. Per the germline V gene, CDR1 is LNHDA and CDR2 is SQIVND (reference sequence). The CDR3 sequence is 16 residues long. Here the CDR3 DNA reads TGTGCCAGTAGAAGAAACGGGGACAGCCTCACCTATGGCTACACCTTC. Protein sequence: CASRRNGDSLTYGYTF.

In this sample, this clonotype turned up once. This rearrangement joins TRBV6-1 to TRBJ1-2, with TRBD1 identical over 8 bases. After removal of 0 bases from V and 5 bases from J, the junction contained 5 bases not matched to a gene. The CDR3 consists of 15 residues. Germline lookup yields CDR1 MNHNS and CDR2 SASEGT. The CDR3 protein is CASSEASGTGYGYTF. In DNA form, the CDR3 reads TGTGCCAGCAGTGAAGCTTCCGGGACAGGTTATGGCTACACCTTC.

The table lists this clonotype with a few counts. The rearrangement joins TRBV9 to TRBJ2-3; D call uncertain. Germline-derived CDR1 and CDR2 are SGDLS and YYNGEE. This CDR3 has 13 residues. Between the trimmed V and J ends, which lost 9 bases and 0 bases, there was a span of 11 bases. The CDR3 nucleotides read TGTGCCACCCTTGAGGCTAGCACAGATACGCAGTATTTT. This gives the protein CATLEASTDTQYF.

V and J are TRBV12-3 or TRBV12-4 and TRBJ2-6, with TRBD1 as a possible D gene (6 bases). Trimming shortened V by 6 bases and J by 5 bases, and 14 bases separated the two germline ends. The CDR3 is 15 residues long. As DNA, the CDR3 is TGTGCCAGCAGACAGGGACCTCGCTGGGCCAACGTCCTGACTTTC. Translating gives CASRQGPRWANVLTF.

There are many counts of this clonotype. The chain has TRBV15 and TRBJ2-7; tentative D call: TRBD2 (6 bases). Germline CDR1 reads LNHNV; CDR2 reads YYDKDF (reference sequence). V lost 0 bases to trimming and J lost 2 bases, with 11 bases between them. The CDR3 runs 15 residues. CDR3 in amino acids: CATSRDDSGTYEQYF. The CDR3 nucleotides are TGTGCCACCAGCAGAGATGATAGCGGAACCTACGAGCAGTACTTC.

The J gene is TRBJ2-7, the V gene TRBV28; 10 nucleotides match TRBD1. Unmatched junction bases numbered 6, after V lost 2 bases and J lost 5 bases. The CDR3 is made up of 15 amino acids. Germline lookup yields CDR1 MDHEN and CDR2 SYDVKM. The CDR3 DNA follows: TGTGCCAGCAGTTTACCCGGGACAGGGGCCAACGAGCAGTACTTC. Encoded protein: CASSLPGTGANEQYF.

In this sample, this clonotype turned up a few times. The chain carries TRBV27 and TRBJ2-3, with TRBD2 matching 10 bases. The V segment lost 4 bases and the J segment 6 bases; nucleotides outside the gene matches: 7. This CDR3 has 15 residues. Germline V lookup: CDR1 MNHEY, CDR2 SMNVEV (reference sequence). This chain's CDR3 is CASSSPTSGKDTQYF. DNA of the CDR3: TGTGCCAGCAGTTCGCCCACTAGCGGGAAGGATACGCAGTATTTT.

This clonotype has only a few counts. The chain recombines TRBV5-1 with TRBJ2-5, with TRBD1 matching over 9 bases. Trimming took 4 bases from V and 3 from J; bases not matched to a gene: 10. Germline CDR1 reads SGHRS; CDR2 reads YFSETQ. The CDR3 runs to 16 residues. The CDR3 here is CASSAGTGRPKETQYF. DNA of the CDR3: TGCGCCAGCAGCGCAGGGACAGGGCGCCCAAAAGAGACCCAGTACTTC. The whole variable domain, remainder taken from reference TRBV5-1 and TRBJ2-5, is KAGVTQTPRYLIKTRGQQVTLSCSPISGHRSVSWYQQTPGQGLQFLFEYFSETQRNKGNFPGRFSGRQFSNSRSEMNVSTLELGDSALYLCASSAGTGRPKETQYFGPGTRLLVL.

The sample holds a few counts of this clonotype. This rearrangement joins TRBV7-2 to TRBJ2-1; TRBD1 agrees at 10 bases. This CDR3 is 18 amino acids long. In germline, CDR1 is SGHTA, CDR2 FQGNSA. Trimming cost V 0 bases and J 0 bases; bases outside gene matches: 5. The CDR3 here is CASSLAFRTGGSYNEQFF. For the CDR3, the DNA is TGTGCCAGCAGCTTAGCGTTCAGGACAGGGGGCTCCTACAATGAGCAGTTCTTC.

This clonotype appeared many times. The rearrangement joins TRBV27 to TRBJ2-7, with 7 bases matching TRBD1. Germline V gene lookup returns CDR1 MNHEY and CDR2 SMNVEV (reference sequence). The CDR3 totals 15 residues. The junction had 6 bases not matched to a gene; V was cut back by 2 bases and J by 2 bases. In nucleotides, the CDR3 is TGTGCCAGCAGTTTAGTCAGAGGGACAGCCTACGAGCAGTACTTC. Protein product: CASSLVRGTAYEQYF.

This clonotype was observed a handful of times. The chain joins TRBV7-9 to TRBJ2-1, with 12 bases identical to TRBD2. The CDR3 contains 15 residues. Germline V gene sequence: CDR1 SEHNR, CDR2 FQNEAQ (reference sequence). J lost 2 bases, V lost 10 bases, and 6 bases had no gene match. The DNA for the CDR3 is TGTGCCACTTCCGGGACTAGCGGGCCCTACAATGAGCAGTTCTTC. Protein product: CATSGTSGPYNEQFF.

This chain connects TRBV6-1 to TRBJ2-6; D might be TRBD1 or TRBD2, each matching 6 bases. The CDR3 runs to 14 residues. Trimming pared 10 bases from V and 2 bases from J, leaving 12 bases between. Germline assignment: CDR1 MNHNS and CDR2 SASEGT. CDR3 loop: CAIGGGTGANVLTF. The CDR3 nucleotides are TGTGCCATCGGAGGGGGGACTGGGGCCAACGTCCTGACTTTC.

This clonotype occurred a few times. The CDR3 bases are TGTGCCAGCAGTTACAAGGGGGGCGGTGAGCAGTTCTTC. Its translation is CASSYKGGGEQFF. The chain combines TRBV6-6 with TRBJ2-1, with D possibly called TRBD1 or TRBD2 (6 bases each). V was cut by 2 bases and J by 9 bases, with 11 bases left in between. This CDR3 has 13 amino acids. Germline values: CDR1 MNHNY, CDR2 SVGAGI (reference sequence).

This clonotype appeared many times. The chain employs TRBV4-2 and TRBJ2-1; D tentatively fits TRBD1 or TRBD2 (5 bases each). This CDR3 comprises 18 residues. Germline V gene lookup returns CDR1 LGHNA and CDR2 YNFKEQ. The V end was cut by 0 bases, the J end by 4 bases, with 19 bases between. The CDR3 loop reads CASSQEMGVRMEYNEQFF. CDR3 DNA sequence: TGTGCCAGCAGCCAAGAGATGGGGGTTCGTATGGAATACAATGAGCAGTTCTTC.